This TCR beta chain is drawn from a study of T cell responses to AZD1222 COVID-19 vaccine. General observations from the study: White British ancestry dominated among donors, who included more females, and clonal diversity was possibly underestimated.

Generated by immunoSEQ multiplex PCR, the TCRdb table keeps only in-frame clones and is missing some. The data hold over 100,000 clones, with 75% to 95% observed a single time. Per germline, CDR1 KGHDR and CDR2 SFDVKD. With 4 bases removed from V and 4 bases from J, the gap between germline ends came to 19 bases. The CDR3 runs to 17 residues. Concerning this clone: Antigen: not known.

The chain combines TRBV24-1 with TRBJ1-3, with D maybe TRBD1 (5 bases). The input for sequencing was peripheral blood, taken on day 0 of AZD1222 vaccination. The sequence derives from an adult in good health. The CDR3 DNA reads TGTGCCACCAGTGACCCCGCAGGGAGAAGTTCCGGAAACACCATATATTTT. Its translation is CATSDPAGRSSGNTIYF.